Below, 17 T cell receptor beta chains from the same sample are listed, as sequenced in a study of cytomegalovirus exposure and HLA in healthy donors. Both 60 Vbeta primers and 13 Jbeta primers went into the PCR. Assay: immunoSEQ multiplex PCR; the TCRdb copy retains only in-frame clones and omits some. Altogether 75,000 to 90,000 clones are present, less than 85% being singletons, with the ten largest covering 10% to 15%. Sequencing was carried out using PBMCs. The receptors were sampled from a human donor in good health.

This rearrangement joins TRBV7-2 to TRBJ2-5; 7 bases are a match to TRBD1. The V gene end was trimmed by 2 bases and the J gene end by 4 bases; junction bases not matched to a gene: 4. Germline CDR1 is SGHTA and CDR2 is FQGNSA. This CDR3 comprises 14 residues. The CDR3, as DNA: TGTGCCAGCAGCTTACAACAGGGGTCAGAGACCCAGTACTTC. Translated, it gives CASSLQQGSETQYF.

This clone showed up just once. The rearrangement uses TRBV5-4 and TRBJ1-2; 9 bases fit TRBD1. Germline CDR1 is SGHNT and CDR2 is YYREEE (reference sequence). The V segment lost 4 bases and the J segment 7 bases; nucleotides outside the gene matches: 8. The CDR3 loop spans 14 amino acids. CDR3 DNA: TGTGCCAGCAGCACAGGACAGGGGATCGGTGGCTACACCTTC. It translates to CASSTGQGIGGYTF.

CDR3 protein: CASSHGFSPLHF. The CDR3 coding sequence is TGTGCCAGCAGCCACGGTTTCTCACCCCTCCACTTT. The chain recombines TRBV7-8 with TRBJ1-6; D is ambiguous. The CDR3 sequence is 12 residues long. CDR1 SGHVS and CDR2 FQNEAQ come from the germline V gene. Trimming cost V 5 bases and J 10 bases, with 9 bases left between them.

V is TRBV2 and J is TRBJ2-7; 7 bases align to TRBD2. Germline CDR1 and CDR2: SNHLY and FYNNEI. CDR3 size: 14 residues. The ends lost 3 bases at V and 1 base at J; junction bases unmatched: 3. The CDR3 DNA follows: TGTGCCAGCAGTGAGAACGGGGGGTCCTACGAGCAGTACTTC. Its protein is CASSENGGSYEQYF.

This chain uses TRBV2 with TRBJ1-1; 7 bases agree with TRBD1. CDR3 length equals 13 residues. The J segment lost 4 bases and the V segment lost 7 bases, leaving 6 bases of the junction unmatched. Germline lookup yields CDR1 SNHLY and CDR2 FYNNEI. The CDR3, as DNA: TGTGCCAGCACGGGACAGTGGGCCACTGAAGCTTTCTTT. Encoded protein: CASTGQWATEAFF.

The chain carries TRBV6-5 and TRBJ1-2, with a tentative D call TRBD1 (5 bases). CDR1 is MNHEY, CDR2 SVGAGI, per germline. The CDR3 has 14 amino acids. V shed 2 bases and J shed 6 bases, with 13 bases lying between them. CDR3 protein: CASSYASGLHGYTF. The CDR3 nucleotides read TGTGCCAGCAGTTACGCATCGGGACTCCATGGCTACACCTTC.

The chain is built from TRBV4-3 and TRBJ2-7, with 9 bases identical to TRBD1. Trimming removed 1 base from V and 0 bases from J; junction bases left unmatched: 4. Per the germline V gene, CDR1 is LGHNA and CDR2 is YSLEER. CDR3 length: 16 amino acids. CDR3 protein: CASSQAMTGGSYEQYF. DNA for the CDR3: TGCGCCAGCAGCCAAGCGATGACAGGGGGCTCCTACGAGCAGTACTTC.

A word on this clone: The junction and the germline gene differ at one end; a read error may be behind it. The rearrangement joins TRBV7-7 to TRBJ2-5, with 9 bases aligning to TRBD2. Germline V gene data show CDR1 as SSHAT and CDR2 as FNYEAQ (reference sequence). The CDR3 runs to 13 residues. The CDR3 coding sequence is TGTGCTAGCAGCCTCCTAGCGGGGGAGACCCAGTACTTC. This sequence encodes CASSLLAGETQYF.

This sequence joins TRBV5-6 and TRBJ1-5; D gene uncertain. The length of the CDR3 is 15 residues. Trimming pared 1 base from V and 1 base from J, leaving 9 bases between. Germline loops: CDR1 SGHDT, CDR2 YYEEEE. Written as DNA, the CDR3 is TGTGCCAGCAGCTTGATTTCGGGGAGCAATCAGCCCCAGCATTTT. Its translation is CASSLISGSNQPQHF.

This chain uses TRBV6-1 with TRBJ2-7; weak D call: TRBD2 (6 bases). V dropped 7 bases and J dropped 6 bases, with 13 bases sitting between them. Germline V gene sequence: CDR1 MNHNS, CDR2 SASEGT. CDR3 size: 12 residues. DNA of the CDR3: TGTGCCAGCACGTACGGACTAAGCGAGCAGTACTTC. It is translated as CASTYGLSEQYF.

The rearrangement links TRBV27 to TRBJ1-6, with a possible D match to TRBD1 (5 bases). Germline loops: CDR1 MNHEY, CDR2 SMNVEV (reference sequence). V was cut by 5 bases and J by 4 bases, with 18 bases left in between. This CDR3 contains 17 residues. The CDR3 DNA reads TGTGCCAGCAGTCCCTTATTTAGACAGATTTATAATTCACCCCTCCACTTT. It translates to CASSPLFRQIYNSPLHF.

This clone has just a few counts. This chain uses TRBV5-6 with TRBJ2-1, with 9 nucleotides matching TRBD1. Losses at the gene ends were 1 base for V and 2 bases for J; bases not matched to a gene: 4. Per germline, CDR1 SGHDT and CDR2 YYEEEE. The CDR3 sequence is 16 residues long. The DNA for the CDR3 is TGTGCCAGCAGCTTGTCGGGACAGGGACCCTACAATGAGCAGTTCTTC. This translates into CASSLSGQGPYNEQFF.

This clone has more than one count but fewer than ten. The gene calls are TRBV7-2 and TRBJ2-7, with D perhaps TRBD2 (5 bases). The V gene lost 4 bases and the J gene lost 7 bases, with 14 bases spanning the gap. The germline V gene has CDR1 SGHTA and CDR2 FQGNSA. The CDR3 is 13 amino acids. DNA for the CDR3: TGTGCCAGCAGCTCTGCCTGGAGCGGAGAGCAGTACTTC. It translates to CASSSAWSGEQYF. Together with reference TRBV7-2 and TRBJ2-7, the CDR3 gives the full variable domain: GAGVSQSPSNKVTEKGKDVELRCDPISGHTALYWYRQSLGQGLEFLIYFQGNSAPDKSGLPSDRFSAERTGGSVSTLTIQRTQQEDSAVYLCASSSAWSGEQYFGPGTRLTVT.

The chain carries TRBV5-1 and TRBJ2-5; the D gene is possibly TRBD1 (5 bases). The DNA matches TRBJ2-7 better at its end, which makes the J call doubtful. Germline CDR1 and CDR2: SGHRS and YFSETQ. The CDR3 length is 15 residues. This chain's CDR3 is CASSPRQGTTYEQYF. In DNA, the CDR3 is TGCGCCAGCAGCCCCAGGCAGGGCACTACCTACGAGCAGTACTTC.

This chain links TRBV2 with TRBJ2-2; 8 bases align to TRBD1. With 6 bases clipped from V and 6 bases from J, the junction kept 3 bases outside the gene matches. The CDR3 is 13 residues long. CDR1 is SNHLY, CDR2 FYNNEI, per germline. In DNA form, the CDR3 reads TGTGCCAGCAGCGTACAGGGGGCCGGGGAGCTGTTTTTT. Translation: CASSVQGAGELFF. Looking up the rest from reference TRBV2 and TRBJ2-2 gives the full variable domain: EPEVTQTPSHQVTQMGQEVILRCVPISNHLYFYWYRQILGQKVEFLVSFYNNEISEKSEIFDDQFSVERPDGSNFTLKIRSTKLEDSAMYFCASSVQGAGELFFGEGSRLTVL.

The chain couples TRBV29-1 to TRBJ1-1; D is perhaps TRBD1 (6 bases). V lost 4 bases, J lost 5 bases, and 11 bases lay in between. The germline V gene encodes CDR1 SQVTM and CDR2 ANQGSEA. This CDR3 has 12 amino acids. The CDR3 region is CSVARDKTEAFF. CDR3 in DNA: TGCAGCGTTGCCAGGGACAAAACTGAAGCTTTCTTT. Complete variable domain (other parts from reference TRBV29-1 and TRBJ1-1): SAVISQKPSRDICQRGTSLTIQCQVDSQVTMMFWYRQQPGQSLTLIATANQGSEATYESGFVIDKFPISRPNLTFSTLTVSNMSPEDSSIYLCSVARDKTEAFFGQGTRLTVV.

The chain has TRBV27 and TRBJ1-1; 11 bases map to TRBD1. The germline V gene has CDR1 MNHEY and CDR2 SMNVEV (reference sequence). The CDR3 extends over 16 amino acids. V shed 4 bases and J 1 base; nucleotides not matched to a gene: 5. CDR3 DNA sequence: TGTGCCAGCAGTTGGACAGGGGGCCGGGGGAACACTGAAGCTTTCTTT. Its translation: CASSWTGGRGNTEAFF.